This TCR beta chain was obtained from a study of T cells in Graves' hyperthyroidism and ophthalmopathy. Study overall: Specimen type is peripheral blood, collected at initial diagnosis prior to any treatment.

Findings and caveats of the study: Patients with ophthalmopathy were separated from those with stable hyperthyroidism by a 13 V-J model. Most clonotypes expanded in thyroid above 0.001 were likewise present in blood.

The CDR3 length is 16 residues. Losses at the gene ends were 2 bases for V and 5 bases for J; bases not matched to a gene: 8. CDR1 MNHNY and CDR2 SVGAGI come from the germline V gene (reference sequence). Amplification of TCR beta CDR3 regions used RNA as the template. The HTBI primer set drove a first-round RT-PCR of the TCR CDR3. TCRdb redid the calling of the multiplex PCR reads with MiXCR, one entry per CDR3 protein. The table has over 300,000 distinct CDR3 sequences, roughly 13% seen once. This clonotype was found many times. Its specificity is not known. This TCR derives from a middle-aged woman with Graves' ophthalmopathy. The sample consisted of blood. The genes are TRBV6-6 and TRBJ1-1; the match to TRBD1 covers 10 bases. The CDR3 region is CASSYAEDRGRTEAFF. CDR3 DNA sequence: TGTGCCAGCAGTTACGCCGAGGACAGGGGGAGGACTGAAGCTTTCTTT.